This record looks at one T cell receptor (beta chain) sequence and its context. The V and J ends lost 7 bases and 2 bases respectively, with 21 bases between them. The CDR3 loop spans 18 amino acids. Per the germline V gene, CDR1 is MDHEN and CDR2 is SYDVKM. This table comes from immunoSEQ multiplex PCR, and its TCRdb copy is limited to in-frame clones, with some not included. The sample lists some 70,000 clones, approximately 92% occurring once. The data derive from a study of blood T cell repertoires in COVID-19. For the study at large: Samples representing acute and convalescent COVID-19 were sourced from the United States, Italy and Spain. T cells, B-cell-depleted T cells, or PBMCs provided the cDNA or gDNA that served as material.

The sequence came from a human donor with active COVID-19. The donor label of this sample is uncertain. Sequenced material: peripheral blood. V is TRBV28 and J is TRBJ2-6; possible D gene TRBD2, 6 bases. The CDR3 is CASNVGGAPSAGANVLTF. CDR3 coding DNA: TGTGCCAGCAACGTGGGCGGGGCACCCTCCGCTGGGGCCAACGTCCTGACTTTC.